This T cell receptor (beta chain) came from a study of beta chain features in type 1 diabetes. The CDR3 spans 14 residues. Trimming shortened V by 3 bases and J by 4 bases, and 12 bases separated the two germline ends. The authors reverse transcribed all of the isolated RNA, so sequencing captured expressed TCRB transcripts. Clones were read by immunoSEQ multiplex PCR, and TCRdb kept only the in-frame ones, dropping some. The sample carries 350,000 to 400,000 clones, roughly 16% recorded once. Sequencing was done on a sample of naive CD4+ T cells from blood. The chain couples TRBV23-1 to TRBJ1-1; tentative D call: TRBD1 (5 bases). TRBV23-1 is treated as an ORF (open reading frame) with a function not yet certain. This sequence originates from a woman aged 18-30 years in good health. The CDR3 DNA sequence: TGCGCCAGCAGTCACCGGCACGGGGGCACTGAAGCTTTCTTT. Protein product: CASSHRHGGTEAFF.